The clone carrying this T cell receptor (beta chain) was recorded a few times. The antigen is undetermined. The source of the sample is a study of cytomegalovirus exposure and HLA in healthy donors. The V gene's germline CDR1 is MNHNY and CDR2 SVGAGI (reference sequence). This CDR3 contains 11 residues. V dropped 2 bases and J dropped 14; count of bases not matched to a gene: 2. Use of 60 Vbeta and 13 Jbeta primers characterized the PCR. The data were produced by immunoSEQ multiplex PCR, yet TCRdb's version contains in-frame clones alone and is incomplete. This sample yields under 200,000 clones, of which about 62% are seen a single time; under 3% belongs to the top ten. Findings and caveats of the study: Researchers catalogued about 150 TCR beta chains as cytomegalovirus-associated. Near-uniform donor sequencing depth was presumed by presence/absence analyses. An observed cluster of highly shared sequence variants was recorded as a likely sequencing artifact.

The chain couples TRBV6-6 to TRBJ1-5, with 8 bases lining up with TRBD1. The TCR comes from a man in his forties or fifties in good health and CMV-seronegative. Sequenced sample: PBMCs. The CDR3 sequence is CASSYGQGKHF. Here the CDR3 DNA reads TGTGCCAGCAGTTACGGACAGGGAAAGCATTTT.